The subject of this entry is one T cell receptor (beta chain). Its antigen is still unknown. These data originate in a study of shared clonotypes between healthy human individuals. Regarding the study as a whole: Around 5% of naive CD4 clonotypes were common to a handful of donors.

At a deep level, the assay was run. Using roughly 180 ng DNA, tens of thousands of T cell genomes, the sorted-subset replicate PCRs were run. TCRdb's copy holds only in-frame clones and misses some; the assay was immunoSEQ multiplex PCR. The sample contains around 1.9 million clones, just over 90% of which appear only once. Naive CD8 cells lacked CD45RO, underwent positive selection for CCR7 and left out terminally differentiated effector memory CD45RA+ cells. J was trimmed by 3 bases and V by 5 bases; bases with no gene match: 7. CDR3 length equals 15 residues. Germline CDR1 reads LNHNV; CDR2 reads YYDKDF (reference sequence).

The TCR was taken from a young man in good health. Some clones in this sample may be carry-over from other donors' samples. Sequencing was performed on naive CD8+ T cells from PBMCs. This chain links TRBV15 with TRBJ2-3, with 8 bases lining up with TRBD2. The CDR3 nucleotides read TGTGCCACCAGCCCAAGCGGGAGTATGACAGATACGCAGTATTTT. It specifies CATSPSGSMTDTQYF.